What follows describes a single T cell receptor beta chain. A junction end diverges from the germline sequence, so it may reflect a read error. Germline lookup yields CDR1 LGHDT and CDR2 YNNKEL (reference sequence). The CDR3 is made up of 17 amino acids. The data derive from a study of glioma-infiltrating T cells. Amplification of TCR alpha and beta CDR3 regions from RNA used iRepertoire nested multiplex PCR. Each CDR3 protein is one row after TCRdb ran MiXCR on the multiplex PCR reads. This table holds about 210,000 distinct CDR3 sequences, approximately 30% found once. The chain employs TRBV3-1 and TRBJ2-1; the D is unclear. The sample taken for sequencing was glioma tissue, nonneoplastic brain tissue, or PBMCs (not recorded which). The sequence was collected from a human donor with low-grade glioma or glioblastoma, undergoing nonglioma brain surgery, or in good health (not recorded which). CDR3 nucleotides: TGTGCCAGCGGCCAAGATACCCGCGGAGCTATTTACAATGAGCAGTTCTTC. It encodes CASGQDTRGAIYNEQFF.